At least ten counts were recorded for the clone carrying this TCR beta chain. This specimen comes from a study of spatial heterogeneity in lung cancer. Study context: Alpha-chain sequences were consistently detected less often than beta-chain sequences.

Per germline, CDR1 SGHRS and CDR2 YFSETQ. Trimming took off 1 base at V and 0 bases at J, with 8 bases between the two ends. This CDR3 has 16 amino acids. Indicated time point: sample taken at primary tumor resection. Whole RNA came from tumor, nontumor lung or frozen PBMC and was sequenced without being sorted. TCRdb reanalysed the 5' RACE reads using MiXCR and keeps one entry per CDR3 protein. The repertoire holds about 82,000 distinct CDR3 sequences, with about 12% as singletons. The sample here was PBMCs, taken at surgery. The chain has TRBV5-1 and TRBJ2-6; D is undetermined. The sequence derives from a male donor with early-stage non-small cell lung cancer. This CDR3 is CASSLFGSSGANVLTF. DNA for the CDR3: TGCGCCAGCAGCTTGTTCGGATCCTCTGGGGCCAACGTCCTGACTTTC.